A selection of T cell receptor beta chains follows, all from one sample in a study of CD8 T cells in Susac syndrome. TCRdb ran MiXCR on the immunoSEQ multiplex PCR reads and lists one entry per CDR3 protein. Here the sample spans some 190,000 distinct CDR3 sequences, nearly 97% being singletons. Sequencing input: CD4+ T cells from PBMCs. Source of these receptors: a human donor with multiple sclerosis. CDR3s include the opening cysteine and the closing phenylalanine or tryptophan. Each record gives: CDR3 protein, CDR3 DNA, J gene, D gene, clone size, V gene. The D gene is left open where the match is weak. Expanded clones get a size class; other rows say once, few or many, or leave the size out.

CDR3aa: CASSLIGTGGEAFF
CDR3nt: TGTGCCAGCAGCTTAATAGGGACAGGTGGTGAAGCTTTCTTT
j_gene: TRBJ1-1
d_gene: TRBD1
abundance: NA
v_gene: TRBV27

CDR3aa: CASSVTPGTSGGAEYNEQFF
CDR3nt: TGTGCCAGCAGCGTAACCCCCGGGACTAGCGGGGGGGCTGAATACAATGAGCAGTTCTTC
j_gene: TRBJ2-1
d_gene: TRBD2
abundance: NA
v_gene: TRBV9

CDR3aa: CASSPTQGWNTEAFF
CDR3nt: TGTGCCAGCAGTCCAACACAGGGATGGAACACTGAAGCTTTCTTT
j_gene: TRBJ1-1
d_gene: NA
abundance: NA
v_gene: TRBV12-3/TRBV12-4

CDR3aa: CASSVSSLAGDPYNEQFF
CDR3nt: TGTGCCAGCAGCGTCTCCTCGCTCGCGGGGGACCCCTACAATGAGCAGTTCTTC
j_gene: TRBJ2-1
d_gene: TRBD2
abundance: NA
v_gene: TRBV9

CDR3aa: CASRLDRFTGETQYF
CDR3nt: TGTGCCAGCAGACTTGACAGGTTTACGGGGGAGACCCAGTACTTC
j_gene: TRBJ2-5
d_gene: NA
abundance: NA
v_gene: TRBV28

CDR3aa: CASRGRDNYGSPLHF
CDR3nt: TGTGCCAGCAGAGGCCGGGACAATTATGGGTCACCCCTCCACTTT
j_gene: TRBJ1-6
d_gene: NA
abundance: NA
v_gene: TRBV27

CDR3aa: CASSLGQTGELFF
CDR3nt: TGTGCCAGCAGTCTAGGACAGACCGGGGAGCTGTTTTTT
j_gene: TRBJ2-2
d_gene: NA
abundance: NA
v_gene: TRBV6-6

CDR3aa: CASSPGQYGYTF
CDR3nt: TGTGCCAGCAGTCCCGGACAGTATGGCTACACCTTC
j_gene: TRBJ1-2
d_gene: NA
abundance: NA
v_gene: TRBV14

CDR3aa: CASSLAGGRGTF
CDR3nt: TGTGCCAGCAGCTTAGCTGGGGGACGAGGAACCTTC
j_gene: TRBJ1-2
d_gene: NA
abundance: few
v_gene: TRBV7-8

CDR3aa: CASGQLNTEAFF
CDR3nt: TGTGCATCTGGACAGCTAAACACTGAAGCTTTCTTT
j_gene: TRBJ1-1
d_gene: NA
abundance: NA
v_gene: TRBV30